This section outlines one T cell receptor beta chain sequence together with its context. V shed 6 bases and J 4 bases; nucleotides not matched to a gene: 7. Per the germline V gene, CDR1 is MDHEN and CDR2 is SYDVKM. This CDR3 is built from 14 residues. These data come from a study of T cell responses to AZD1222 COVID-19 vaccine. The repertoire was sequenced with immunoSEQ multiplex PCR; TCRdb's copy has only in-frame clones and lacks some. Among approximately 130,000 clones, 90% were seen once, and the ten largest hold around 7.8%. The material was peripheral blood, obtained on day 0 of AZD1222 vaccination. The chain recombines TRBV28 with TRBJ2-7; 9 positions match TRBD1. The TCR comes from an adult in good health. The CDR3 DNA follows: TGTGCCAGCAGCCTTACAGGGGGCAGGTACGAGCAGTACTTC. Translation gives CASSLTGGRYEQYF.